Sequencing of this TCR beta chain was carried out in a study of regulatory T cells in long-lasting Graves disease. Overall study results and limits: Persistent Graves' patients had lower TCR diversity than newly diagnosed ones.

Trimming removed 5 bases from V and 1 base from J, with 8 bases in between. Germline lookup yields CDR1 SQVTM and CDR2 ANQGSEA. The length of the CDR3 is 12 residues. In its sample, this clonotype was seen once. The antigen is not known. TCR beta libraries were built with iRepertoire HTBI primers and Arm-PCR of CDR3 regions. From the multiplex PCR reads, TCRdb called clonotypes with MiXCR, one entry per CDR3 protein. The sample has 400,000 to 500,000 distinct CDR3 sequences, less than 20% seen once. The time point: newly diagnosed GD, antithyroid drugs for less than 3 months. Construction of the TCR library relied on RNA isolated from PBMCs. Graves' disease diagnosis relied on American Thyroid Association guidelines. This sample was also put to use in a study of T cells in Graves' hyperthyroidism and ophthalmopathy. That work contributes: It was uncontrolled infection, other autoimmune disease, pregnancy or lactation that excluded patients.

The chain uses TRBV29-1 and TRBJ1-1; D unresolved. The receptor was isolated from a woman younger than 45 with Graves disease. The source material was peripheral blood mononuclear cells (PBMCs), sampled at new diagnosis, from a patient treated with antithyroid drugs. The CDR3 reads CSVRIGNTEAFF. DNA for the CDR3: TGCAGCGTTCGAATAGGGAACACTGAAGCTTTCTTT.